In this sample, the clone carrying this T cell receptor beta chain turned up many times. Its antigen is not identified. It was patients with CD8+CD57+ cell expansion by flow cytometry who were chosen for sequencing. This entry belongs to a study of CD8+CD57+ T cells in acquired aplastic anemia. Investigators profiled TCR beta VDJ and CDR3 from genomic DNA template. In TCRdb, the reads were re-called with MiXCR into one record per CDR3 protein. The data contain roughly 200,000 distinct CDR3 sequences, roughly 60% of them seen just once; the ten biggest clones take up approximately 46%. J gave up 1 base and V 9 bases, and 9 bases lay outside the gene matches. CDR3 size: 14 residues. General study points: About 28 sequences, all CD8+ CDR3, were shared between patients and controls. CD8+ Simpson's diversity showed no significant patient-control difference.

The V call is TRBV12-3 or TRBV12-4, the J call TRBJ2-7; 7 bases are a match to TRBD1. The TCR was taken from a human donor with aplastic anemia. Sequenced input: sorted CD4+, CD8+, or CD8+CD57+ T cells (not recorded which) from PBMCs. The CDR3 sequence: CASSKPGQSYEQYF. The CDR3 DNA reads as TGTGCCAGTAGTAAACCGGGACAGTCCTACGAGCAGTACTTC.